A selection of T cell receptor beta chains follows, all from one sample in a study of T cell responses to AZD1222 COVID-19 vaccine. Produced via immunoSEQ multiplex PCR; TCRdb's table is partial and in-frame only. This sample has about 200,000 clones, with approximately 90% found just once. The sample in question was peripheral blood, obtained 28 days after the second dose of the MenACWY control vaccine. Receptors were obtained from an adult who received the MenACWY meningococcal vaccine as a control. CDR3s include the opening cysteine and the closing phenylalanine or tryptophan. A D gene is named only where the DNA matches it firmly. The size entry is marked missing in some rows and otherwise reads once, few, many or a size class.

clone_size	j_call	d_call	v_call	cdr3_aa	cdr3_nt
NA	TRBJ2-7	NA	TRBV30	CAWSQGYEQYF	TGTGCCTGGAGTCAGGGCTACGAGCAGTACTTC
once	TRBJ1-2	NA	TRBV12-5	CASGLLLNGYTF	TGTGCTAGTGGTTTGTTGTTAAATGGCTACACCTTC
NA	TRBJ2-2	TRBD1	TRBV11-3	CASSLRGQGRPGELFF	TGTGCCAGCAGCCTTAGGGGACAGGGACGTCCCGGGGAGCTGTTTTTT
NA	TRBJ2-7	NA	TRBV28	CASSPGLSSYEQYF	TGTGCCAGCAGCCCAGGCTTAAGCTCCTACGAGCAGTACTTC
NA	TRBJ1-1	NA	TRBV6-5	CASRVQRMNTEAFF	TGTGCCAGCAGAGTACAGAGAATGAACACTGAAGCTTTCTTT
NA	TRBJ2-3	TRBD2	TRBV11-2	CASSLRSGSTDTQYF	TGTGCCAGCAGCTTACGTAGCGGGAGCACAGATACGCAGTATTTT
NA	TRBJ2-1	NA	TRBV21-1	CASSEGNEQFF	TGTGCCAGCAGTGAAGGGAATGAGCAGTTCTTC
NA	TRBJ2-7	NA	TRBV4-3	CASSQDTFYEQYF	TGCGCCAGCAGCCAGGACACTTTTTACGAGCAGTACTTC
NA	TRBJ2-7	NA	TRBV19	CASSPVDNSPPYEQYF	TGTGCCAGTAGTCCCGTGGACAACAGTCCACCCTACGAGCAGTACTTC
NA	TRBJ2-7	NA	TRBV30	CAWSATHYEQYF	TGTGCCTGGAGTGCGACGCATTACGAGCAGTACTTC
NA	TRBJ2-7	NA	TRBV4-1	CASSQDQTAREQYF	TGCGCCAGCAGCCAGGACCAGACAGCGCGCGAGCAGTACTTC
NA	TRBJ2-2	NA	TRBV11-3	CASSLATATVGAGELFF	TGTGCCAGCAGCTTAGCCACCGCCACAGTTGGGGCCGGGGAGCTGTTTTTT
NA	TRBJ2-7	NA	TRBV3-1/TRBV3-2	CASSQEVSLGEQYF	TGTGCCAGCAGCCAAGAGGTCTCCCTGGGGGAGCAGTACTTC
NA	TRBJ2-3	NA	TRBV19	CASSIGGTDTQYF	TGTGCCAGTAGTATAGGCGGCACAGATACGCAGTATTTT
NA	TRBJ2-2	TRBD2	TRBV28	CASITKIGGGSVYGGELFF	TGTGCCAGCATCACCAAAATAGGAGGCGGGAGCGTTTACGGCGGGGAGCTGTTTTTT
NA	TRBJ2-7	NA	TRBV28	CASSDPIGGHRKQYF	TGTGCCAGCAGTGATCCGATAGGGGGGCACCGAAAGCAGTACTTC
once	TRBJ1-4	NA	TRBV20-1	CSAPLNEKLFF	TGCAGTGCTCCTCTTAATGAAAAACTGTTTTTT
NA	TRBJ2-2	NA	TRBV19	CASSTRHTGELFF	TGTGCCAGTAGTACTCGACACACCGGGGAGCTGTTTTTT
NA	TRBJ2-1	TRBD2	TRBV6-2/TRBV6-3	CASSKGLVGEQFF	TGTGCCAGCAGTAAGGGACTAGTTGGTGAGCAGTTCTTC
NA	TRBJ2-7	NA	TRBV11-1	CASSLAGSYEQYF	TGTGCCAGCAGCTTAGCCGGCTCCTACGAGCAGTACTTC
once	TRBJ2-2	TRBD2	TRBV7-8	CASSLVGTSGRNTGELFF	TGTGCCAGCAGCTTAGTAGGGACTAGCGGGAGGAACACCGGGGAGCTGTTTTTT
NA	TRBJ1-1	NA	TRBV9	CASSAAGSGTEAFF	TGTGCCAGCAGCGCGGCTGGGAGCGGCACTGAAGCTTTCTTT
NA	TRBJ2-2	NA	TRBV9	CASSAQGAWNTGELFF	TGTGCCAGCAGCGCCCAAGGAGCGTGGAACACCGGGGAGCTGTTTTTT
NA	TRBJ2-1	NA	TRBV27	CASSYAGGNEQFF	TGTGCCAGCAGTTACGCAGGGGGGAATGAGCAGTTCTTC
NA	TRBJ2-1	TRBD2	TRBV9	CASSAHPGTSGSIGYNEQFF	TGTGCCAGCAGCGCTCACCCAGGGACTAGCGGGAGTATAGGGTACAATGAGCAGTTCTTC
NA	TRBJ2-5	NA	TRBV19	CASSLAGLQETQYF	TGTGCCAGTAGCTTGGCTGGGCTCCAAGAGACCCAGTACTTC
NA	TRBJ1-2	NA	TRBV29-1	CSVERGNGYTF	TGCAGCGTTGAAAGGGGGAACGGCTACACCTTC
few	TRBJ2-1	TRBD2	TRBV5-4	CASSLWGTSGRSYNEQFF	TGTGCCAGCAGCTTGTGGGGGACTAGCGGCCGCTCCTACAATGAGCAGTTCTTC
NA	TRBJ1-2	NA	TRBV3-1/TRBV3-2	CASSQGSSRYTF	TGTGCCAGCAGCCAAGGGAGTTCCCGCTACACCTTC
NA	TRBJ2-2	NA	TRBV7-8	CASSPYRDREVTGELFF	TGTGCCAGCAGCCCTTACCGCGACAGGGAGGTCACCGGGGAGCTGTTTTTT
NA	TRBJ2-3	TRBD2	TRBV12-5	CASGPPTSGRALGRRDTQYF	TGTGCTAGTGGTCCCCCGACTAGCGGGAGGGCCCTGGGGAGGCGTGATACGCAGTATTTT
NA	TRBJ1-2	NA	TRBV2	CASNPGGIDYGYTF	TGTGCCAGCAATCCGGGCGGCATAGACTATGGCTACACCTTC
NA	TRBJ1-1	NA	TRBV6-6	CASRIGGNTEAFF	TGTGCCAGCAGAATTGGGGGGAACACTGAAGCTTTCTTT
NA	TRBJ2-3	NA	TRBV24-1	CATSDFGREADTQYF	TGTGCCACCAGTGATTTTGGCAGGGAAGCAGATACGCAGTATTTT
NA	TRBJ1-2	NA	TRBV21-1	CASGDGYTF	TGTGCCAGCGGCGATGGCTACACCTTC
NA	TRBJ1-5	NA	TRBV19	CASSNRVVNQPQHF	TGTGCCAGTAGTAACCGGGTTGTCAATCAGCCCCAGCATTTT
NA	TRBJ2-1	TRBD2	TRBV10-2	CASRRTSGRGNEQFF	TGCGCCAGCAGAAGGACTAGCGGGAGGGGCAATGAGCAGTTCTTC
NA	TRBJ2-5	TRBD2	TRBV5-8	CASRLAAMGETQYF	TGTGCCAGCCGACTAGCGGCCATGGGGGAGACCCAGTACTTC
NA	TRBJ1-2	NA	TRBV12-3/TRBV12-4	CASSLEFYGYTF	TGTGCCAGCAGTTTAGAGTTCTATGGCTACACCTTC
NA	TRBJ2-6	TRBD2	TRBV19	CASSIARGLAVSSGANVLTF	TGTGCCAGTAGTATAGCTAGGGGACTAGCGGTAAGCTCTGGGGCCAACGTCCTGACTTTC
NA	TRBJ1-2	NA	TRBV19	CASSMSDSSYGYTF	TGTGCCAGTAGTATGAGTGACAGTTCCTATGGCTACACCTTC
NA	TRBJ2-7	NA	TRBV3-1/TRBV3-2	CASSQDMALSYEQYF	TGTGCCAGCAGCCAAGATATGGCCTTATCCTACGAGCAGTACTTC
NA	TRBJ2-7	NA	TRBV4-3	CASSQGGGYEQYF	TGCGCCAGCAGCCAAGGTGGCGGCTACGAGCAGTACTTC
NA	TRBJ1-2	NA	TRBV3-1/TRBV3-2	CASSLGLGSYGYTF	TGTGCCAGCAGCCTCGGGTTAGGATCCTATGGCTACACCTTC
NA	TRBJ1-6	TRBD1	TRBV9	CASSVRQGNSPLHF	TGTGCCAGCAGCGTAAGACAGGGGAATTCACCCCTCCACTTT
NA	TRBJ1-5	TRBD1	TRBV6-1	CASSENRGLLQPQHF	TGTGCCAGCAGTGAAAACAGGGGGCTTCTGCAGCCCCAGCATTTT
NA	TRBJ2-2	TRBD1	TRBV7-2	CASSSRTGIATGELFF	TGTGCCAGCAGCTCTCGGACAGGAATAGCCACCGGGGAGCTGTTTTTT
NA	TRBJ1-1	TRBD1	TRBV19	CASSWDRGGSTEAFF	TGTGCCAGTAGTTGGGACAGGGGAGGGAGCACTGAAGCTTTCTTT
NA	TRBJ2-3	NA	TRBV7-3	CASSLDDTDTQYF	TGTGCCAGCAGCTTAGATGACACAGATACGCAGTATTTT
NA	TRBJ1-2	NA	TRBV10-3	CAIKDLDMESYGYTF	TGTGCCATCAAGGACTTGGACATGGAAAGCTATGGCTACACCTTC
NA	TRBJ2-1	TRBD1	TRBV19	CASSGTGLNEQFF	TGTGCCAGTAGTGGGACAGGGCTCAATGAGCAGTTCTTC
NA	TRBJ2-7	NA	TRBV7-2	CASSVPGLPYEQYF	TGTGCCAGCAGCGTTCCGGGACTTCCCTACGAGCAGTACTTC
NA	TRBJ2-7	NA	TRBV29-1	CSVEFDTAYEQYF	TGCAGCGTTGAATTCGACACGGCCTACGAGCAGTACTTC
NA	TRBJ1-6	NA	TRBV28	CASSLFRGRRSNSPLHF	TGTGCCAGCAGTTTATTCCGGGGACGAAGATCGAATTCACCCCTCCACTTT
NA	TRBJ1-2	NA	TRBV3-1/TRBV3-2	CASSQDWAGGYTF	TGTGCCAGCAGCCAAGATTGGGCGGGTGGCTACACCTTC